A single sample is the source of the 10 T cell receptor beta chains below, sequenced in a study of identical twins. MiXCR was run by TCRdb on the 5' RACE reads, yielding one entry per CDR3 protein. There are hundreds of thousands of distinct CDR3 sequences in the sample; less than 8% occur only once, and about 1.8% lies in the top ten. These same records also appear under a second study, on yellow fever vaccine responses in identical twins.

The sample was memory (CD45RO+) T cells sorted from blood. These receptors were obtained from a woman between 18 and 30 years old in good health.

This clonotype came up a few times. The J gene is TRBJ2-1, the V gene TRBV4-3; D is unresolved. With 1 base removed from V and 10 bases from J, the gap between germline ends came to 11 bases. The CDR3 runs 13 residues. The germline gives CDR1 LGHNA, CDR2 YSLEER. The CDR3 sequence: CASSQGTRWEQFF. The CDR3 region has the DNA TGCGCCAGCAGCCAAGGGACCCGGTGGGAGCAGTTCTTC.

This clonotype was observed a handful of times. V and J are TRBV28 and TRBJ2-1; TRBD1 matches 9 bases. Germline V gene sequence: CDR1 MDHEN, CDR2 SYDVKM. With V trimmed by 5 bases and J by 10 bases, 9 bases remained unmatched. The CDR3 is 14 amino acids. CDR3 protein: CASSQGQGVWEQFF. In DNA, the CDR3 is TGTGCCAGCAGTCAGGGACAGGGCGTATGGGAGCAGTTCTTC.

This clonotype was picked up many times. CDR3 nucleotide sequence: TGTGCCAGCAGCTTACCGGGAGAGGGAGCTGAAGCTTTCTTT. Translating it yields CASSLPGEGAEAFF. The rearrangement links TRBV5-5 to TRBJ1-1; D is ambiguous. CDR3 length equals 14 residues. Germline V CDR1 and CDR2: SGHKS, YYEKEE (reference sequence). The germline V and J ends were trimmed by 2 bases and 6 bases, with 14 bases remaining between them.

This clonotype has ten or more counts. The CDR3 is CASSLAGQAYEQYF. The CDR3 DNA is TGTGCCAGCAGCTTAGCGGGACAGGCGTACGAGCAGTACTTC. The J gene is TRBJ2-7, the V gene TRBV7-9, with 8 bases identical to TRBD1. The CDR3 consists of 14 residues. The germline gives CDR1 SEHNR, CDR2 FQNEAQ (reference sequence). With V trimmed by 0 bases and J by 4 bases, 2 bases remained unmatched.

This clonotype was seen more than once but under ten times. This chain joins TRBV6-1 and TRBJ2-1; 11 bases agree with TRBD1. CDR1 and CDR2 (germline): MNHNS, SASEGT. The CDR3 consists of 15 residues. After removal of 1 base from V and 9 bases from J, the junction contained 5 bases not matched to a gene. CDR3 amino acids: CASSEGGTGGSEQFF. As DNA, the CDR3 is TGTGCCAGCAGTGAAGGGGGGACAGGGGGAAGTGAGCAGTTCTTC.

The sample holds many counts of this clonotype. The genes are TRBV20-1 and TRBJ2-1; TRBD2 is a possible D gene (6 bases). Germline CDR1 is DFQATT and CDR2 is SNEGSKA (reference sequence). This CDR3 has 14 residues. The V end was cut by 6 bases, the J end by 10 bases, with 22 bases between. The CDR3 is CSAEGARRAGEQFF. DNA of the CDR3: TGCAGTGCCGAAGGGGCCAGGAGGGCGGGGGAGCAGTTCTTC.

This clonotype showed up just a few times. The rearrangement uses TRBV7-2 and TRBJ2-2, with 10 bases identical to TRBD2. Germline CDR1 is SGHTA and CDR2 is FQGNSA. V lost 5 bases, J lost 5 bases, and 8 bases stayed unmatched. The CDR3 sequence is 16 residues long. Here the CDR3 DNA reads TGTGCCAGCAGCCCGAGCGGGAGGGCCGGAACCGGGGAGCTGTTTTTT. This sequence encodes CASSPSGRAGTGELFF.

The genes are TRBV20-1 and TRBJ1-2; D is perhaps TRBD1 (6 bases). Germline V gives CDR1 DFQATT, CDR2 SNEGSKA (reference sequence). The V gene lost 3 bases and the J gene lost 4 bases, with 30 bases spanning the gap. The CDR3 sequence is 19 residues long. CDR3 protein: CSASLGSGTPHGGVYGYTF. The CDR3 region has the DNA TGCAGTGCTAGCTTGGGCTCCGGGACACCTCATGGGGGGGTCTATGGCTACACCTTC.

Ten or more counts support this clonotype. Here the CDR3 reads CASRITGGSYEQYF. The CDR3, as DNA: TGTGCCAGCAGGATTACAGGGGGCTCCTACGAGCAGTACTTC. V gene TRBV12-3 or TRBV12-4 combines with J gene TRBJ2-7; 8 nucleotides match TRBD1. The CDR3 extends over 14 amino acids. Unmatched junction bases numbered 4, after V lost 6 bases and J lost 0 bases.

The chain couples TRBV6-4 to TRBJ2-1; D gene unclear. CDR1 MRHNA and CDR2 SNTAGT come from the germline V gene. The CDR3 length is 15 residues. Trimming pared 6 bases from V and 3 bases from J, leaving 15 bases between. The CDR3 DNA follows: TGTGCCAGCAGCCCTGAATTCGCCTTCTACAATGAGCAGTTCTTC. This encodes CASSPEFAFYNEQFF.